The TCR beta chain described here comes from a study of blood T cell repertoires in COVID-19. Here immunoSEQ multiplex PCR was the method, and the copy in TCRdb shows in-frame clones only, minus some. Of 65,000 to 80,000 clones listed, 85% to 90% are singletons. The ends lost 3 bases at V and 4 bases at J; junction bases unmatched: 5. Germline CDR1 SQVTM, CDR2 ANQGSEA. CDR3 length equals 13 residues. The source material was peripheral blood. The chain employs TRBV29-1 and TRBJ1-2, with 7 bases lining up with TRBD1. This receptor was obtained from an elderly man in a cohort sampled during active COVID-19. Here the CDR3 reads CSVETGNSYGYTF. The CDR3 DNA reads TGCAGCGTTGAGACAGGGAATTCCTATGGCTACACCTTC.